These 2 T cell receptor beta chains were sequenced from one sample in a study of blood T cells in healthy people across ages. For the second PCR, which ran for 7 to 11 cycles, a sample-barcoded 5' primer and a J-beta primer mix were used. TCRdb re-analysed the 5' RACE reads in MiXCR, keeping a single row per CDR3 protein. The table has some 1,000,000 distinct CDR3 sequences, approximately 25% seen once; the top ten hold approximately 0.71%. Separately, the same data were catalogued under a study of T cells of mothers and their children.

The sample consisted of blood. Receptor source: a girl aged 2 to 9 in good health.

Only a few counts were recorded for this clonotype. This chain links TRBV7-2 with TRBJ2-7; 10 bases are a match to TRBD2. Germline CDR1 and CDR2: SGHTA and FQGNSA. There are 15 residues in the CDR3. J was trimmed by 2 bases and V by 5 bases; bases with no gene match: 6. CDR3 amino acids: CASSPTSGAPYEQYF. DNA of the CDR3: TGTGCCAGCAGCCCAACTAGCGGGGCCCCCTACGAGCAGTACTTC.

The chain employs TRBV7-2 and TRBJ2-1; 8 nucleotides line up with TRBD2. The CDR3 runs to 15 residues. The germline CDR1 and CDR2 sequences are SGHTA and FQGNSA. V lost 3 bases and J lost 6; bases outside the gene matches: 7. Here the CDR3 reads CASSLGLVDPNEQFF. The DNA for the CDR3 is TGTGCCAGCAGCTTGGGACTAGTGGATCCCAATGAGCAGTTCTTC.